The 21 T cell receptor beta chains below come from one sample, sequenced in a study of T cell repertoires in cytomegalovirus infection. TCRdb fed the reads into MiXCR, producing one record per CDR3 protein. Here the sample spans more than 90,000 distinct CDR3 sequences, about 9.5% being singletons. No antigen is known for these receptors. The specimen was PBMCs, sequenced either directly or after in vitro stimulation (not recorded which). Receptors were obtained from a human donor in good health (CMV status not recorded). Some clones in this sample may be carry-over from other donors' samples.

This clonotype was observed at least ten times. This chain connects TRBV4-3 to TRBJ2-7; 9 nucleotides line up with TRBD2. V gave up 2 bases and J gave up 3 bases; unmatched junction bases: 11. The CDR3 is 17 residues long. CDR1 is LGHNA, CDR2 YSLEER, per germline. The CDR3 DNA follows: TGCGCCAGCAGCCAACGAATTAAGCGGGAGGTAGGCTACGAGCAGTACTTC. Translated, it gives CASSQRIKREVGYEQYF.

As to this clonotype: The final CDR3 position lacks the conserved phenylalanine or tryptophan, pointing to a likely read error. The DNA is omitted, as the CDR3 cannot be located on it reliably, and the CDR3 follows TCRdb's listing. CDR3 residues: CASRNREGSYEQSS. The rearrangement joins TRBV7-2 to TRBJ2-7. Germline loops: CDR1 SGHTA, CDR2 FQGNSA. The CDR3 length is 14 residues, termini included.

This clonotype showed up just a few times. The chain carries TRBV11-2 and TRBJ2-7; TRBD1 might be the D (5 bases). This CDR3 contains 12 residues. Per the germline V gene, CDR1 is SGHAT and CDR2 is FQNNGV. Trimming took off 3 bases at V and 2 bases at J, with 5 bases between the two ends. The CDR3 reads CASSLTAYEQYF. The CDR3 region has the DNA TGTGCCAGCAGCTTGACAGCCTACGAGCAGTACTTC.

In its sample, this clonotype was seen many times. CDR3 DNA: TGTGCCAGCAGCTTTGCAGCGGGAGGGCTTAGCGAGCAGTACTTC. Translating it yields CASSFAAGGLSEQYF. V is TRBV7-2 and J is TRBJ2-7; 10 bases are shared with TRBD2. Trimming took 3 bases from V and 6 from J; bases not matched to a gene: 8. The germline V gene has CDR1 SGHTA and CDR2 FQGNSA. This CDR3 region has 15 residues.

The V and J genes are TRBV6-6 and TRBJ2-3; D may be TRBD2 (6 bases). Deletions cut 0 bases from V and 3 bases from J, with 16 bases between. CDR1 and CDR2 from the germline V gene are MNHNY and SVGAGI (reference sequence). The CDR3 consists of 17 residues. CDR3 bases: TGTGCCAGCAGTTACTCGATTCAGGGAGGAACAACAGATACGCAGTATTTT. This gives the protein CASSYSIQGGTTDTQYF.

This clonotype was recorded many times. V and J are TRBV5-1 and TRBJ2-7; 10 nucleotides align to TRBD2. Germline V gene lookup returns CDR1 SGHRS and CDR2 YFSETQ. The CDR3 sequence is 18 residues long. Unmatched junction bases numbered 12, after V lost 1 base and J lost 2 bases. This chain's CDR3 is CASSLWGSDSGRTYEQYV. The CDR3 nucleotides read TGCGCCAGCAGCTTGTGGGGGTCCGATAGCGGGAGGACCTACGAGCAGTACGTC.

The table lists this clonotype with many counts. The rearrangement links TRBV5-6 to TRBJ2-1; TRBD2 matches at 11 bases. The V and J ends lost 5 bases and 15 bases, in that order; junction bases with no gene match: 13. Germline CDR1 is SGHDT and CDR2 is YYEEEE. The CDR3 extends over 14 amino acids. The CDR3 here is CASSSTLAGVPPFF. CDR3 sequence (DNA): TGTGCCAGCAGTTCAACACTAGCGGGAGTCCCACCGTTCTTC.

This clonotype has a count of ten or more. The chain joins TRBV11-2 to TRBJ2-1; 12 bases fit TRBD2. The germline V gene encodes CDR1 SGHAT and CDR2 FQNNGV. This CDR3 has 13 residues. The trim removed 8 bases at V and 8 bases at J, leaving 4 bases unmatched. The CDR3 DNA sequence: TGTGCCAGCCTAGCGGGAGGGGAGGATGAGCAGTTCTTC. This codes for CASLAGGEDEQFF.

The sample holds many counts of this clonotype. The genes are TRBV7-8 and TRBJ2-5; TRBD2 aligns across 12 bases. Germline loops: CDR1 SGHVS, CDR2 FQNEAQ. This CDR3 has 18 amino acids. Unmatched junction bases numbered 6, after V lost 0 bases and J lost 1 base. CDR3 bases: TGTGCCAGCAGCTTAGCGGCTAGCGGGAGGGCCTTCCAAGAGACCCAGTACTTC. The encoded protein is CASSLAASGRAFQETQYF.

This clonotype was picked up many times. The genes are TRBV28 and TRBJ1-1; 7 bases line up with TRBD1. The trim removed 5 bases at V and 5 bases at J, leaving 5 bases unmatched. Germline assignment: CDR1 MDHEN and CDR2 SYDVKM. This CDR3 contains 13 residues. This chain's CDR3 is CASSTGAGTEAFF. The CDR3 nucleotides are TGTGCCAGCAGTACAGGGGCGGGGACTGAAGCTTTCTTT.

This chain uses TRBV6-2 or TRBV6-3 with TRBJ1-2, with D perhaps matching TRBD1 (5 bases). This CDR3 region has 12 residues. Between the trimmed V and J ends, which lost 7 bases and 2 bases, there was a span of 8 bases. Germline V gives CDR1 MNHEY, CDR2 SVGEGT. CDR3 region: CASKEGNYGYTF. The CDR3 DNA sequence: TGTGCCAGCAAAGAGGGGAACTATGGCTACACCTTC.

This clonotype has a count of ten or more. The CDR3 sequence is CASSLGAMSGNTIYF. The CDR3 DNA reads TGTGCCAGCAGCTTAGGGGCCATGTCTGGAAACACCATATATTTT. This chain uses TRBV11-2 with TRBJ1-3; D gene uncertain. V was shortened by 1 base and J by 1 base, with 8 bases between the two germline ends. Per the germline V gene, CDR1 is SGHAT and CDR2 is FQNNGV. The CDR3 extends over 15 amino acids.

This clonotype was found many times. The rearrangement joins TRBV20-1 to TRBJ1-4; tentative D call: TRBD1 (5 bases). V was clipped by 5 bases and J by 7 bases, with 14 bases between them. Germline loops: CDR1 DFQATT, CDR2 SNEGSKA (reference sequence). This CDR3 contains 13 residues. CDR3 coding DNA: TGCAGTGCTCCCCCCGGGGGGGGTGAAAAACTGTTTTTT. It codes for CSAPPGGGEKLFF.

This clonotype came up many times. CDR3 loop: CASRDGTSGSVRYV. In DNA, the CDR3 is TGTGCCAGCAGGGATGGGACTAGCGGGAGTGTTCGGTACGTC. The rearrangement uses TRBV6-6 and TRBJ2-7; 14 bases align to TRBD2. The CDR3 is 14 residues long. The J segment lost 12 bases and the V segment lost 6 bases, leaving 10 bases of the junction unmatched. Germline V gene lookup returns CDR1 MNHNY and CDR2 SVGAGI (reference sequence).

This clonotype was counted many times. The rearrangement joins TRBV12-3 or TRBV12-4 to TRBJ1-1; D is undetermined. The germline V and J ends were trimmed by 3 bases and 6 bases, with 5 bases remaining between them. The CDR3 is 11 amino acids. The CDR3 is CASSFRAEAFF. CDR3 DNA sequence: TGTGCCAGCAGTTTTCGGGCTGAAGCTTTCTTT.

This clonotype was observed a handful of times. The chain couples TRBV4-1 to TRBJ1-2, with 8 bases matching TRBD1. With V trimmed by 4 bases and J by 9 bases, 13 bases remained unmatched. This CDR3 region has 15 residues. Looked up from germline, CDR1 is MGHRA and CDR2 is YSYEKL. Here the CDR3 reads CASSRTGTGSRSYTF. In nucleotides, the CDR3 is TGCGCCAGCAGCCGAACCGGGACAGGTTCTAGGAGCTACACCTTC.

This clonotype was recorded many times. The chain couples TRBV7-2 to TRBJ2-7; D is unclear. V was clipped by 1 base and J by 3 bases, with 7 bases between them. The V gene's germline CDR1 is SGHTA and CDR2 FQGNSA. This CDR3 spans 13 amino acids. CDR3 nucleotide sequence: TGTGCCAGCAGCTTAGGACAAGACTACGAGCAGTACGTC. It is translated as CASSLGQDYEQYV.

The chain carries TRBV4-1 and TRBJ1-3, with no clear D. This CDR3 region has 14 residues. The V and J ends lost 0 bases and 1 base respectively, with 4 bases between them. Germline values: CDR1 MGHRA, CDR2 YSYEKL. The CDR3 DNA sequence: TGCGCCAGCAGCCAAGAAAAATCTGGAAACACCATATATTTT. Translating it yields CASSQEKSGNTIYF.

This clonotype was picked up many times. CDR3 DNA: TGTGCCAGTAGCGATTTATGGGGACTAGCGGGAGGGAATCCCTCCTACGAGCAGTACTTC. This encodes CASSDLWGLAGGNPSYEQYF. The chain links TRBV19 to TRBJ2-7; 16 bases match TRBD2. V shed 6 bases, J shed 0 bases, and the junction held 14 bases outside the gene matches. CDR3 length: 20 amino acids. Per the germline V gene, CDR1 is LNHDA and CDR2 is SQIVND (reference sequence).

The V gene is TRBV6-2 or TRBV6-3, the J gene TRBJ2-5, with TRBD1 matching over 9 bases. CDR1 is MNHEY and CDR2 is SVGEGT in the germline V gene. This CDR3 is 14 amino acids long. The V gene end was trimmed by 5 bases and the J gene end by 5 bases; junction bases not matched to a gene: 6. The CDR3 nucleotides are TGTGCCAGCAGTCACAGGGGGCGCGAGGAGACCCAGTACTTC. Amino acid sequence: CASSHRGREETQYF.

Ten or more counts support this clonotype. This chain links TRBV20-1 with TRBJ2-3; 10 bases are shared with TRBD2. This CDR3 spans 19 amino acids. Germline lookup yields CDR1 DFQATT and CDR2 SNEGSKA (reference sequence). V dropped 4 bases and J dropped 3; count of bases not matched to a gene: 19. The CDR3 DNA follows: TGCAGTGCTATTCTTCTAGCGGGAGAGGAAATCGGTTCGACAGATACGCAGTATTTT. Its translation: CSAILLAGEEIGSTDTQYF.